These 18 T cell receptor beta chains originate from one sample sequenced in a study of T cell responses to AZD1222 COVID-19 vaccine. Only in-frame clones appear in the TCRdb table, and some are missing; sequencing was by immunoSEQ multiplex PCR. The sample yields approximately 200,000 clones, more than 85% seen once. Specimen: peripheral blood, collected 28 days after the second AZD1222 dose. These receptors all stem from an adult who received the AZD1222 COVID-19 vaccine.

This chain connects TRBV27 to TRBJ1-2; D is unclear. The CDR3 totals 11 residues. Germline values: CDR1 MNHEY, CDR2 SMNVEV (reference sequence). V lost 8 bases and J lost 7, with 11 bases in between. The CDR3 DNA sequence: TGTGCCAGCGGGGTAGATTTTGGCTACACCTTC. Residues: CASGVDFGYTF.

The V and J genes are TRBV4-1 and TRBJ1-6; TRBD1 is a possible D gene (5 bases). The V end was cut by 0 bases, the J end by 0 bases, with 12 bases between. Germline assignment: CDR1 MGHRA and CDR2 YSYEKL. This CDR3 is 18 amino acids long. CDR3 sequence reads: CASSQEVAGFSYNSPLHF. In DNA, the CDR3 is TGCGCCAGCAGCCAAGAAGTGGCAGGGTTCTCCTATAATTCACCCCTCCACTTT.

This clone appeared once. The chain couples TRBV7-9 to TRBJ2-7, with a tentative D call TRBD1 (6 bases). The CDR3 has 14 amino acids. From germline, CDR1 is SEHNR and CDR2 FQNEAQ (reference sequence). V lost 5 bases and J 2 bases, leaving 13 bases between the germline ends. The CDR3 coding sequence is TGTGCCAGCAGCGTGACAGGTGCCCCCTACGAGCAGTACTTC. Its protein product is CASSVTGAPYEQYF. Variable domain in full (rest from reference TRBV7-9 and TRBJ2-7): DTGVSQNPRHKITKRGQNVTFRCDPISEHNRLYWYRQTLGQGPEFLTYFQNEAQLEKSRLLSDRFSAERPKGSFSTLEIQRTEQGDSAMYLCASSVTGAPYEQYFGPGTRLTVT.

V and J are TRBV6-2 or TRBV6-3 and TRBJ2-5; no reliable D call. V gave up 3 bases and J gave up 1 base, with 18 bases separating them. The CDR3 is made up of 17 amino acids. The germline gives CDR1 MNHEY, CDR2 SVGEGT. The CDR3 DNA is TGTGCCAGCAGTTATGGATTGACAATGGCCGCCCAAGAGACCCAGTACTTC. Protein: CASSYGLTMAAQETQYF.

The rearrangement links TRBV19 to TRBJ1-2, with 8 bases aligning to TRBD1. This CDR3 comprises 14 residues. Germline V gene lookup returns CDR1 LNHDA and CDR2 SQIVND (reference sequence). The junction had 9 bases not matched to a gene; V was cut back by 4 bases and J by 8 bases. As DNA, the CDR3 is TGTGCCAGTAGTACCCCGGGACAGGTCGGGGGCTACACCTTC. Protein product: CASSTPGQVGGYTF. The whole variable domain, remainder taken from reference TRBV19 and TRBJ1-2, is DGGITQSPKYLFRKEGQNVTLSCEQNLNHDAMYWYRQDPGQGLRLIYYSQIVNDFQKGDIAEGYSVSREKKESFPLTVTSAQKNPTAFYLCASSTPGQVGGYTFGSGTRLTVV.

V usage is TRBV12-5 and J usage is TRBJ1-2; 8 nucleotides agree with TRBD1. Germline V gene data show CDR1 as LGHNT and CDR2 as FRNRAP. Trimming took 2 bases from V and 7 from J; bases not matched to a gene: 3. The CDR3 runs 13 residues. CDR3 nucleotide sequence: TGTGCTAGTGGTTTGAAAACAGGGGGTGGCTACACCTTC. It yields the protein CASGLKTGGGYTF. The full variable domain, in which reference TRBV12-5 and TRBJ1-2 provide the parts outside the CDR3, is DARVTQTPRHKVTEMGQEVTMRCQPILGHNTVFWYRQTMMQGLELLAYFRNRAPLDDSGMPKDRFSAEMPDATLATLKIQPSEPRDSAVYFCASGLKTGGGYTFGSGTRLTVV.

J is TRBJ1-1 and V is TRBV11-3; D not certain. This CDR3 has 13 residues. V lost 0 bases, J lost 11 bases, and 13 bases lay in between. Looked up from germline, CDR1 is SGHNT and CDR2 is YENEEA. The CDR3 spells CASSLDHRLSAFF. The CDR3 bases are TGTGCCAGCAGCTTAGATCACCGCTTGAGTGCTTTCTTT.

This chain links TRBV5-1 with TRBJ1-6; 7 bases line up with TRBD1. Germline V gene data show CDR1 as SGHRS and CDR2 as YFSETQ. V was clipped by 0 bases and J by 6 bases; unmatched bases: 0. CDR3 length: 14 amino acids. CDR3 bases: TGCGCCAGCAGCTTGGGACAGGGTAATTCACCCCTCCACTTT. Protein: CASSLGQGNSPLHF.

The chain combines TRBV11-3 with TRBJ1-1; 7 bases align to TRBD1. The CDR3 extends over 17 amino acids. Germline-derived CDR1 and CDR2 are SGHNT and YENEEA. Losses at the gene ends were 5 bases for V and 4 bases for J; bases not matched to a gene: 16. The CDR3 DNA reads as TGTGCCAGCAGCCTTCCCCCTGGGTACAGGGGAGGCACTGAAGCTTTCTTT. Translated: CASSLPPGYRGGTEAFF.

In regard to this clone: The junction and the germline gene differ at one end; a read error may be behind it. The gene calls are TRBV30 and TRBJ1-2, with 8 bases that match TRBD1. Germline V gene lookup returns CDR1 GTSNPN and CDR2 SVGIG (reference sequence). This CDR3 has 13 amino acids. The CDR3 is CARSQGANYGYTF. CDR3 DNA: TGTGCCCGGAGCCAGGGGGCCAACTATGGCTACACCTTC. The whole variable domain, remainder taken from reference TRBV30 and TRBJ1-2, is SQTIHQWPATLVQPVGSPLSLECTVEGTSNPNLYWYRQAAGRGLQLLFYSVGIGQISSEVPQNLSASRPQDRQFILSSKKLLLSDSGFYLCARSQGANYGYTFGSGTRLTVV.

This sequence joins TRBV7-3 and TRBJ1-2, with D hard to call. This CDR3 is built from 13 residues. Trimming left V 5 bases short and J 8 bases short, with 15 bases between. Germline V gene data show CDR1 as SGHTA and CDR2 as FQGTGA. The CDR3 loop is CASSDASGGGYTF. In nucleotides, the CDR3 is TGTGCCAGCAGCGATGCGTCGGGAGGAGGCTACACCTTC.

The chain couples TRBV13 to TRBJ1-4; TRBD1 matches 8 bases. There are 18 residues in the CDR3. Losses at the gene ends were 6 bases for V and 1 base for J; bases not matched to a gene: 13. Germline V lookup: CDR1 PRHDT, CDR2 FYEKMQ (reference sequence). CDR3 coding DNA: TGTGCCAGCAGAATTGGGGGCAGGGGGCGAGGAACTAATGAAAAACTGTTTTTT. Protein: CASRIGGRGRGTNEKLFF.

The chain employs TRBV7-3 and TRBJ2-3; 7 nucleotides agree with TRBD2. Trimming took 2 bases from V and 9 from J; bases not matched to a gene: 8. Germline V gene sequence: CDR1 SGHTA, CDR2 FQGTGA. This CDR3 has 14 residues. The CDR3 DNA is TGTGCCAGCAGCTTAGGGGCGGGAGCGGGAACGCAGTATTTT. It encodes CASSLGAGAGTQYF. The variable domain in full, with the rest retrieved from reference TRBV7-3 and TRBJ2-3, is GAGVSQTPSNKVTEKGKYVELRCDPISGHTALYWYRQSLGQGPEFLIYFQGTGAADDSGLPNDRFFAVRPEGSVSTLKIQRTERGDSAVYLCASSLGAGAGTQYFGPGTRLTVL.

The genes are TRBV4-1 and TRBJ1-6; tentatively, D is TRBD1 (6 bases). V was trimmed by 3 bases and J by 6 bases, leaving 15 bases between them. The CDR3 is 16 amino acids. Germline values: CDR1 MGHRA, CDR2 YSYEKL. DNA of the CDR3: TGCGCCAGCAGCCACCCCGTGGGGGCAAGTAATTCACCCCTCCACTTT. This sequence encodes CASSHPVGASNSPLHF.

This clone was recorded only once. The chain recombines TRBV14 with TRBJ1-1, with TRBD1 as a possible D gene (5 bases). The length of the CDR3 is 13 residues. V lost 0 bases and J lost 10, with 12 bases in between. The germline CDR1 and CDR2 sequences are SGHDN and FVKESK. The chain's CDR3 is CASSQDSAGRAFF. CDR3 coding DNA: TGTGCCAGCAGCCAAGATTCGGCAGGGCGAGCTTTCTTT.

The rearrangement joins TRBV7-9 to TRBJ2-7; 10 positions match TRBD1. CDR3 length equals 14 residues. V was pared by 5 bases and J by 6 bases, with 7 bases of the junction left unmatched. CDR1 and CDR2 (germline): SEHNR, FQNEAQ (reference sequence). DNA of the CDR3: TGTGCCAGCAGCCTGGGACAGGGGTTGTTCGAGCAGTACTTC. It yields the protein CASSLGQGLFEQYF.

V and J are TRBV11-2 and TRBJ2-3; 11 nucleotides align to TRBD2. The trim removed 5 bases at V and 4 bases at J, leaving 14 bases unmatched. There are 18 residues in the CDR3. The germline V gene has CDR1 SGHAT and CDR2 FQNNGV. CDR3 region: CASSRTSGLAVEADTQYF. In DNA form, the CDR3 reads TGTGCCAGCAGCCGAACGTCGGGACTAGCGGTGGAGGCAGATACGCAGTATTTT.

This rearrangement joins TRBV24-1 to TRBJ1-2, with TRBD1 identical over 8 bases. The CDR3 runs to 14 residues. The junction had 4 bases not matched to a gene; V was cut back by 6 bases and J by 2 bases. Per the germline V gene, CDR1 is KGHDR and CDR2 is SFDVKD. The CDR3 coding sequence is TGTGCCACCAGTCGGGCAGGGGGCAACTATGGCTACACCTTC. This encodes CATSRAGGNYGYTF.